These T cell receptor beta chains were read from a single sample in a study. Each CDR3 protein is one row after TCRdb ran MiXCR on the RT-PCR reads. The sample shows approximately 720,000 distinct CDR3 sequences, approximately 15% of them seen only once. Material: memory CD4+ T cells from blood. All receptors derive from a female donor in good health, serving as a healthy control. Each CDR3 is given with its conserved first and last residue. A D gene is named only where the DNA matches it firmly. Clone size is given for some rows only: seen once, a few or many times, or a class if the clone is expanded.

abundance	v_gene	j_gene	d_gene	CDR3aa	CDR3nt
-	TRBV12-3/TRBV12-4	TRBJ2-5	-	CASSNQGRGGEETQYF	TGTGCCAGCAGCAACCAAGGGAGGGGGGGAGAAGAGACCCAGTACTTC
few	TRBV4-3	TRBJ1-4	-	CASSQDGTARWEKLFF	TGCGCCAGCAGCCAAGATGGGACGGCTAGGTGGGAAAAACTGTTTTTT
-	TRBV4-3	TRBJ2-1	-	CASSPEGGALWNEQFF	TGCGCCAGCAGCCCAGAGGGCGGGGCCCTTTGGAATGAGCAGTTCTTC
-	TRBV11-2	TRBJ2-2	TRBD2	CASRWPGLAGASSNTGELFF	TGTGCCAGCAGATGGCCGGGACTAGCGGGAGCGAGTAGCAACACCGGGGAGCTGTTTTTT
many	TRBV20-1	TRBJ2-3	TRBD1	CSASDRVLGDTQYF	TGCAGTGCTAGCGACAGGGTGTTAGGGGATACGCAGTATTTT
many	TRBV6-1	TRBJ2-1	-	CASSPAVTRVYYNEQFF	TGTGCCAGCAGCCCGGCTGTGACACGGGTTTACTACAATGAGCAGTTCTTC
-	TRBV2	TRBJ1-5	-	CASSENLSNQPQHF	TGTGCCAGCAGTGAGAACCTTAGCAATCAGCCCCAGCATTTT
few	TRBV7-2	TRBJ2-1	TRBD2	CASSYAGTSGSGEQFF	TGTGCCAGCAGCTACGCCGGGACTAGCGGGAGCGGTGAGCAGTTCTTC
-	TRBV20-1	TRBJ1-2	-	CSARDYSATNYGYTF	TGCAGTGCTAGAGACTACAGTGCAACTAACTATGGCTACACCTTC
-	TRBV6-1	TRBJ2-7	TRBD1	CASSEAWTGSYEQYF	TGTGCCAGCAGTGAAGCTTGGACAGGATCCTACGAGCAGTACTTC
few	TRBV12-3/TRBV12-4	TRBJ2-3	TRBD1	CASGVGTGADTQYF	TGTGCCAGCGGAGTTGGGACAGGGGCAGATACGCAGTATTTT
many	TRBV20-1	TRBJ2-7	TRBD2	CSASGLAGLYEQYF	TGCAGTGCCAGCGGCCTAGCGGGGCTCTACGAGCAGTACTTC
many	TRBV7-2	TRBJ2-1	-	CASSLVAGSYNEQFF	TGTGCCAGCAGTTTAGTTGCGGGCTCCTACAATGAGCAGTTCTTC
-	TRBV20-1	TRBJ1-1	-	CSARQGGVAFF	TGCAGTGCTAGACAGGGTGGGGTGGCTTTCTTT
-	TRBV7-8	TRBJ2-7	-	CASSFKARQGEQYF	TGTGCCAGCAGCTTCAAAGCCCGCCAAGGAGAGCAGTACTTC
few	TRBV9	TRBJ2-1	TRBD2	CASSKGTSGSNEQFF	TGTGCCAGCAGCAAAGGGACTAGCGGGAGCAATGAGCAGTTCTTC
-	TRBV15	TRBJ1-1	TRBD1	CATSRKGGQAEAFF	TGTGCCACCAGCAGGAAAGGAGGACAGGCTGAAGCTTTCTTT
few	TRBV5-1	TRBJ1-1	-	CASSLDRAMNTEAFF	TGCGCCAGCAGCTTGGACAGGGCCATGAACACTGAAGCTTTCTTT
-	TRBV14	TRBJ1-1	TRBD1	CASSQGDRAGSAFF	TGTGCCAGCAGCCAAGGAGACAGGGCCGGATCGGCTTTCTTT
-	TRBV20-1	TRBJ1-2	TRBD1	CSGVQGAEGYTF	TGCAGTGGTGTACAGGGGGCTGAGGGGTACACCTTC
once	TRBV20-1	TRBJ1-4	-	CSARDRRVTTNEKLFF	TGCAGTGCTAGAGACCGAAGGGTTACAACTAATGAAAAACTGTTTTTT
-	TRBV5-6	TRBJ2-5	-	CASSSGLGGTQYF	TGTGCCAGCAGCTCGGGACTGGGGGGGACCCAGTACTTC
few	TRBV5-1	TRBJ2-1	TRBD2	CASSLEASGSGEQFF	TGCGCCAGCAGCTTGGAGGCTAGCGGGAGTGGTGAGCAGTTCTTC